These 15 T cell receptor beta chains share one sample of origin, sequenced in a study of cytomegalovirus exposure and HLA in healthy donors. The PCR was carried out with 60 Vbeta primers and 13 Jbeta primers. Data came from immunoSEQ multiplex PCR; TCRdb stores just in-frame clones and leaves some out. The table has roughly 160,000 clones, almost 80% seen once. The sequencing input was PBMCs. These TCRs come from a man in his fifties or sixties in good health and CMV-seropositive.

In this sample, this clone turned up a few times. V is TRBV13 and J is TRBJ2-1; 7 bases map to TRBD2. The length of the CDR3 is 16 residues. The V gene's germline CDR1 is PRHDT and CDR2 FYEKMQ (reference sequence). Trimming took 5 bases from V and 7 from J; bases not matched to a gene: 14. CDR3 protein: CASSPERDAGWNEQFF. Written as DNA, the CDR3 is TGTGCCAGCAGCCCCGAGCGGGACGCAGGTTGGAATGAGCAGTTCTTC.

This chain links TRBV28 with TRBJ1-6, with TRBD1 matching 10 bases. Losses at the gene ends were 6 bases for V and 9 bases for J; bases not matched to a gene: 11. The CDR3 loop spans 16 amino acids. The germline V gene encodes CDR1 MDHEN and CDR2 SYDVKM. CDR3 sequence: CASSRDGTGVGSPLHF. CDR3 DNA: TGTGCCAGCAGCCGAGACGGGACAGGGGTGGGTTCACCCCTCCACTTT. The entire variable domain, with the rest obtained from reference TRBV28 and TRBJ1-6, is as follows: DVKVTQSSRYLVKRTGEKVFLECVQDMDHENMFWYRQDPGLGLRLIYFSYDVKMKEKGDIPEGYSVSREKKERFSLILESASTNQTSMYLCASSRDGTGVGSPLHFGNGTRLTVT.

This clone was observed a single time. The V call is TRBV2, the J call TRBJ1-2; 10 bases are a match to TRBD1. Trimming took 6 bases from V and 3 from J; bases not matched to a gene: 13. The germline gives CDR1 SNHLY, CDR2 FYNNEI. The CDR3 sequence is 17 residues long. This CDR3 reads CASSVDLDRGRDYGYTF. Here the CDR3 DNA reads TGTGCCAGCAGCGTAGACCTTGACAGGGGGCGAGACTATGGCTACACCTTC.

The chain combines TRBV6-1 with TRBJ2-7; the D gene is possibly TRBD1 (5 bases). Germline V gene lookup returns CDR1 MNHNS and CDR2 SASEGT. V was pared by 2 bases and J by 1 base, with 9 bases between. This CDR3 is built from 14 residues. The CDR3 region is CASSERQGSYEQYV. Written as DNA, the CDR3 is TGTGCCAGCAGTGAACGGCAGGGATCCTACGAGCAGTACGTC.

V gene TRBV4-1 combines with J gene TRBJ2-5, with 16 bases that match TRBD2. The CDR3 has 17 residues. Per germline, CDR1 MGHRA and CDR2 YSYEKL. With 4 bases clipped from V and 5 bases from J, the junction kept 7 bases outside the gene matches. Here the CDR3 DNA reads TGCGCCAGCAGCCTGCGCCCGGGACTAGCGGGGGGGGAGACCCAGTACTTC. As protein: CASSLRPGLAGGETQYF.

The gene calls are TRBV28 and TRBJ1-6; 7 nucleotides agree with TRBD1. Germline lookup yields CDR1 MDHEN and CDR2 SYDVKM. This CDR3 spans 15 amino acids. Trimming removed 4 bases from V and 6 bases from J; junction bases left unmatched: 6. CDR3 nucleotide sequence: TGTGCCAGCAGTTCAGCGACAGGGACTAATTCACCCCTCCACTTT. As protein: CASSSATGTNSPLHF.

The rearrangement links TRBV28 to TRBJ2-4, with D tentatively TRBD2 (7 bases). The CDR3 extends over 17 amino acids. Germline V gene sequence: CDR1 MDHEN, CDR2 SYDVKM. Trimming cost V 6 bases and J 6 bases, with 24 bases left between them. The CDR3 reads CASSRYPSGGLGNIQYF. The CDR3 DNA follows: TGTGCCAGCAGCCGTTACCCCTCCGGGGGGCTGGGAAACATTCAGTACTTC.

The gene calls are TRBV5-1 and TRBJ1-1; D may be TRBD1 (5 bases). V lost 4 bases and J lost 1, with 14 bases in between. CDR1 is SGHRS, CDR2 YFSETQ, per germline. The CDR3 is 15 amino acids. CDR3 DNA sequence: TGCGCCAGCAGCCCATTCGGGACTGCGAACACTGAAGCTTTCTTT. Protein: CASSPFGTANTEAFF.

The chain is built from TRBV28 and TRBJ2-1, with TRBD1 matching over 8 bases. After removal of 5 bases from V and 2 bases from J, the junction contained 2 bases not matched to a gene. Germline loops: CDR1 MDHEN, CDR2 SYDVKM. There are 14 residues in the CDR3. The CDR3 here is CASSGTGAYNEQFF. Here the CDR3 DNA reads TGTGCCAGCAGTGGGACAGGAGCCTACAATGAGCAGTTCTTC.

The chain combines TRBV5-4 with TRBJ2-6; 11 bases map to TRBD1. The CDR3 runs 17 residues. Germline V gives CDR1 SGHNT, CDR2 YYREEE (reference sequence). Trimming cost V 4 bases and J 4 bases; bases outside gene matches: 7. The CDR3 region is CASSLRDRGSGANVLTF. As DNA, the CDR3 is TGTGCCAGCAGCCTCCGGGACAGGGGGTCCGGGGCCAACGTCCTGACTTTC.

The CDR3 region has the DNA TGTGCCAGCAGCGCCAAACTCCTAGGGGGCGGAATCCAAGAGACCCAGTACTTC. Residues: CASSAKLLGGGIQETQYF. V and J are TRBV7-7 and TRBJ2-5, with 7 bases that match TRBD1. Per the germline V gene, CDR1 is SSHAT and CDR2 is FNYEAQ (reference sequence). V lost 5 bases and J lost 1; bases outside the gene matches: 16. The CDR3 runs to 18 residues.

This clone showed up just a few times. The rearrangement joins TRBV27 to TRBJ1-6; 7 bases are a match to TRBD1. Germline V lookup: CDR1 MNHEY, CDR2 SMNVEV (reference sequence). The CDR3 sequence is 14 residues long. V lost 7 bases to trimming and J lost 4 bases; unmatched junction nucleotides: 4. The CDR3 DNA reads TGTGCCAGCACCTCGACAGGGTATAATTCACCCCTCCACTTT. This codes for CASTSTGYNSPLHF.

The V call is TRBV5-5, the J call TRBJ2-5; TRBD2 is a possible D gene (6 bases). The germline V gene has CDR1 SGHKS and CDR2 YYEKEE (reference sequence). This CDR3 has 16 amino acids. Trimming cost V 4 bases and J 1 base, with 17 bases left between them. CDR3 DNA: TGTGCCAGCAGCCTGGCGTGGCGGGGAAGCCAAGAGACCCAGTACTTC. Amino acid sequence: CASSLAWRGSQETQYF.

This chain joins TRBV5-1 and TRBJ2-5; perhaps TRBD1 as D (5 bases). V was clipped by 3 bases and J by 7 bases, with 16 bases between them. Germline values: CDR1 SGHRS, CDR2 YFSETQ. The CDR3 contains 14 residues. This CDR3 is CASSSRVGPGTQYF. The DNA for the CDR3 is TGCGCCAGCAGCTCCCGGGTGGGGCCCGGGACCCAGTACTTC.

Only a few counts were recorded for this clone. The rearrangement links TRBV19 to TRBJ2-1; tentatively, D is TRBD2 (6 bases). Germline V CDR1 and CDR2: LNHDA, SQIVND (reference sequence). The CDR3 contains 14 residues. V lost 6 bases and J 8 bases, leaving 17 bases between the germline ends. The CDR3 DNA follows: TGTGCCAGTAGGCGAACGGGGGTGGACGATGAGCAGTTCTTC. Encoded protein: CASRRTGVDDEQFF.